Following are 15 T cell receptor beta chains from one sample sequenced in a study of tissue T cells after allogeneic stem cell transplantation. Method: immunoSEQ multiplex PCR; TCRdb's copy keeps in-frame clones and lacks some. The sample records 8,900 or so clones, roughly three fifths being singletons. The material was tissue from the ileum, obtained at autopsy. The receptors come from a woman aged 18 to 55 with breast cancer.

V gene TRBV27 combines with J gene TRBJ2-3; TRBD1 agrees at 9 bases. This CDR3 region has 15 residues. V lost 6 bases and J lost 2; bases outside the gene matches: 6. Germline V lookup: CDR1 MNHEY, CDR2 SMNVEV (reference sequence). For the CDR3, the DNA is TGTGCCAGCAGCCCCTGGACAGGGGTCACAGATACGCAGTATTTT. It is translated as CASSPWTGVTDTQYF.

This chain links TRBV6-5 with TRBJ2-7; D uncertain. The germline gives CDR1 MNHEY, CDR2 SVGAGI. This CDR3 has 12 residues. V lost 7 bases and J lost 3, with 10 bases in between. CDR3 in DNA: TGTGCCAGCACCCTGTGGGGCTACGAGCAGTACTTC. This translates into CASTLWGYEQYF.

This clone came up a few times. V usage is TRBV2 and J usage is TRBJ1-2; weak D call: TRBD1 (5 bases). The CDR3 loop spans 12 amino acids. CDR1 SNHLY and CDR2 FYNNEI come from the germline V gene. V was pared by 6 bases and J by 5 bases, with 10 bases between. The CDR3 spells CASSWDGYGYTF. The DNA of the CDR3 is TGTGCCAGCAGCTGGGACGGGTATGGCTACACCTTC.

The rearrangement uses TRBV5-4 and TRBJ1-2, with D unresolved. V lost 0 bases and J 7 bases, leaving 13 bases between the germline ends. There are 14 residues in the CDR3. Germline lookup yields CDR1 SGHNT and CDR2 YYREEE (reference sequence). Here the CDR3 DNA reads TGTGCCAGCAGCTTGGTCGATACCTCAGGTGGCTACACCTTC. It yields the protein CASSLVDTSGGYTF.

This clone was observed once. The rearrangement joins TRBV5-6 to TRBJ2-7; TRBD2 matches at 12 bases. The CDR3 has 17 residues. The J segment lost 7 bases and the V segment lost 0 bases, leaving 11 bases of the junction unmatched. CDR1 SGHDT and CDR2 YYEEEE come from the germline V gene. This chain's CDR3 is CASSLGLAGVTRYEQYF. The CDR3, as DNA: TGTGCCAGCAGCTTGGGACTAGCGGGAGTCACTCGGTATGAGCAGTACTTC.

The chain uses TRBV4-1 and TRBJ1-1; D ambiguous. The germline gives CDR1 MGHRA, CDR2 YSYEKL. The CDR3 totals 13 residues. The ends were cut back, 0 bases at V and 5 bases at J, with 7 bases in the middle. The DNA of the CDR3 is TGCGCCAGCAGCCAAGAATCAAGTACTGAAGCTTTCTTT. It specifies CASSQESSTEAFF.

A remark on this clone: The sample contains more than one DNA sequence encoding this CDR3. The chain uses TRBV5-4 and TRBJ2-7, with 7 bases matching TRBD2. Unmatched junction bases numbered 7, after V lost 0 bases and J lost 4 bases. CDR3 length: 15 residues. Germline CDR1 and CDR2: SGHNT and YYREEE (reference sequence). Written as DNA, the CDR3 is TGTGCCAGCAGCTTGGGAACCCGGGGGGATTACGAGCAGTACTTC. It is translated as CASSLGTRGDYEQYF.

The J gene is TRBJ2-7, the V gene TRBV11-3; perhaps TRBD2 as D (7 bases). The CDR3 has 18 residues. V gave up 0 bases and J gave up 4 bases, with 22 bases separating them. Germline V gives CDR1 SGHNT, CDR2 YENEEA. CDR3 sequence: CASSLDKEGGVVFYEQYF. Written as DNA, the CDR3 is TGTGCCAGCAGCTTAGATAAGGAAGGGGGGGTTGTGTTTTACGAGCAGTACTTC.

This chain uses TRBV14 with TRBJ1-3; D remains unclear. The CDR3 spans 14 residues. Trimming pared 0 bases from V and 3 bases from J, leaving 6 bases between. Germline V CDR1 and CDR2: SGHDN, FVKESK. The CDR3, as DNA: TGTGCCAGCAGCCAAGAAGGTGGTGGAAACACCATATATTTT. It is translated as CASSQEGGGNTIYF. The whole variable domain, remainder taken from reference TRBV14 and TRBJ1-3, is EAGVTQFPSHSVIEKGQTVTLRCDPISGHDNLYWYRRVMGKEIKFLLHFVKESKQDESGMPNNRFLAERTGGTYSTLKVQPAELEDSGVYFCASSQEGGGNTIYFGEGSWLTVV.

This clone appeared a few times. The chain links TRBV18 to TRBJ2-3, with 11 bases fitting TRBD2. Germline lookup yields CDR1 KGHSH and CDR2 LQKENI. The ends lost 4 bases at V and 0 bases at J; junction bases unmatched: 6. This CDR3 is 17 amino acids long. Here the CDR3 reads CASSQLAGALSTDTQYF. The DNA for the CDR3 is TGTGCCAGCTCACAACTAGCGGGAGCGCTTAGCACAGATACGCAGTATTTT. Full variable domain (rest looked up from reference TRBV18 and TRBJ2-3): NAGVMQNPRHLVRRRGQEARLRCSPMKGHSHVYWYRQLPEEGLKFMVYLQKENIIDESGMPKERFSAEFPKEGPSILRIQQVVRGDSAAYFCASSQLAGALSTDTQYFGPGTRLTVL.

J is TRBJ1-5 and V is TRBV7-2; D is unclear. Germline V lookup: CDR1 SGHTA, CDR2 FQGNSA. The V end was cut by 2 bases, the J end by 5 bases, with 7 bases between. CDR3 length equals 13 residues. This chain's CDR3 is CASSLRGDQPQHF. DNA for the CDR3: TGTGCCAGCAGCTTAAGAGGCGATCAGCCCCAGCATTTT.

In DNA, the CDR3 is TGTGCCAGCAGCTTGCGGGGGGATCGGTCCTACGAGCAGTACTTC. Translating gives CASSLRGDRSYEQYF. The rearrangement uses TRBV7-2 and TRBJ2-7; 8 bases align to TRBD2. This CDR3 region has 15 residues. Germline V lookup: CDR1 SGHTA, CDR2 FQGNSA. The V gene end was trimmed by 3 bases and the J gene end by 1 base; junction bases not matched to a gene: 5.

This clone was found a few times. The genes are TRBV19 and TRBJ1-1; maybe TRBD1 (5 bases). Germline values: CDR1 LNHDA, CDR2 SQIVND (reference sequence). The CDR3 covers 15 residues. Trimming shortened V by 1 base and J by 1 base, and 10 bases separated the two germline ends. The CDR3 sequence is CASSIARVGNTEAFF. CDR3 sequence (DNA): TGTGCCAGTAGTATAGCCAGGGTCGGGAACACTGAAGCTTTCTTT.

By proportion, this clone is medium-sized. CDR3 bases: TGTGCCAGCAGCCCACAGGGGCGGTCACCCCTCCACTTT. Translation gives CASSPQGRSPLHF. V usage is TRBV7-9 and J usage is TRBJ1-6, with TRBD1 matching 7 bases. V trimming: 5 bases; J trimming: 10 bases; junction bases outside the gene matches: 5. Per the germline V gene, CDR1 is SEHNR and CDR2 is FQNEAQ (reference sequence). The CDR3 runs 13 residues.

The chain employs TRBV11-3 and TRBJ2-1, with 13 bases identical to TRBD2. The CDR3 contains 16 residues. The V gene end was trimmed by 0 bases and the J gene end by 7 bases; junction bases not matched to a gene: 3. Germline assignment: CDR1 SGHNT and CDR2 YENEEA. The CDR3 spells CASSLDGTSGINEQFF. CDR3 bases: TGTGCCAGCAGCTTAGACGGGACTAGCGGGATTAATGAGCAGTTCTTC.